This T cell receptor beta chain was obtained from a study of T cell repertoires in cytomegalovirus infection. About the research overall: Public TCR beta signatures marked donors with CMV infection and the matching HLA.

General study points: Across the ex vivo response, the dominant clonotypes were HLA-C-restricted CMV-specific TCR beta clonotypes. The study identified carriers of CMV plus the relevant HLA from cumulative public TCR beta family frequency.

The CDR3 runs to 15 residues. Germline V gives CDR1 SGHVS, CDR2 FQNEAQ. Trimming removed 4 bases from V and 9 bases from J; junction bases left unmatched: 9. TCRdb independently ran MiXCR on the reads; one entry per CDR3 protein. This table holds around 530,000 distinct CDR3 sequences, approximately 26% found once. This clonotype occurred a few times. Its specificity is unknown. The sequence derives from a human donor in good health (CMV status not recorded). Some clones in this sample may be carry-over from other donors' samples. The sequenced sample was PBMCs. The chain has TRBV7-8 and TRBJ2-1, with 10 bases matching TRBD1. CDR3 in amino acids: CASSSYRDRGSEQFF. The CDR3, as DNA: TGTGCCAGCAGCTCGTACCGGGACAGGGGCTCTGAGCAGTTCTTC.